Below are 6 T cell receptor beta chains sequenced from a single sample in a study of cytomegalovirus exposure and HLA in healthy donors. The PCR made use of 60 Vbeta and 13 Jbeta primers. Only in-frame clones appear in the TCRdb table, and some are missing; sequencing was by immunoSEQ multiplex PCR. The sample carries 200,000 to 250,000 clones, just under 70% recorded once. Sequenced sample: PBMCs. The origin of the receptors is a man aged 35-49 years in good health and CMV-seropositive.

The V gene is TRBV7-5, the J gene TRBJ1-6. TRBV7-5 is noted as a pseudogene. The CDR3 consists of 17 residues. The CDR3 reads CVRSLAAARSYNSPLHF. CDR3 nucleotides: TGTGTCAGAAGCTTAGCGGCGGCCCGCTCCTATAATTCACCCCTCCACTTT.

The CDR3 sequence: CASWVPRGPTDTQYF. The CDR3, as DNA: TGTGCCAGCTGGGTCCCCAGGGGGCCCACAGATACGCAGTATTTT. This sequence joins TRBV6-6 and TRBJ2-3, with 8 bases lining up with TRBD1. Germline-derived CDR1 and CDR2 are MNHNY and SVGAGI (reference sequence). The V segment lost 8 bases and the J segment 2 bases; nucleotides outside the gene matches: 9. CDR3 size: 15 residues.

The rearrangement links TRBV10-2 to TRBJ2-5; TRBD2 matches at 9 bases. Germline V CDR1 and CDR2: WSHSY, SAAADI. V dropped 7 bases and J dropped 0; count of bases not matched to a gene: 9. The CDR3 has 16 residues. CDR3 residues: CASKVGTSGYQETQYF. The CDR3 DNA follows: TGCGCCAGCAAAGTGGGAACTAGCGGGTACCAAGAGACCCAGTACTTC.

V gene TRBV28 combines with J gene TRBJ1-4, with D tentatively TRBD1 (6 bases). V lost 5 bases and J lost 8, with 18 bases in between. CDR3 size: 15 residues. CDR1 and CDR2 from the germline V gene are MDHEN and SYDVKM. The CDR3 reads CASSPATGLREKLFF. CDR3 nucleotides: TGTGCCAGCAGTCCAGCTACAGGGCTAAGGGAAAAACTGTTTTTT.

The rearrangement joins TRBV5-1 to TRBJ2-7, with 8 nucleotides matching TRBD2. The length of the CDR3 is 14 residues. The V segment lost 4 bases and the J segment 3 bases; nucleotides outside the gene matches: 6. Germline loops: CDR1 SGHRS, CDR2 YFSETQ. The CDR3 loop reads CASSLGTSLYEQYF. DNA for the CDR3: TGCGCCAGCAGCCTTGGGACTAGTCTCTACGAGCAGTACTTC.

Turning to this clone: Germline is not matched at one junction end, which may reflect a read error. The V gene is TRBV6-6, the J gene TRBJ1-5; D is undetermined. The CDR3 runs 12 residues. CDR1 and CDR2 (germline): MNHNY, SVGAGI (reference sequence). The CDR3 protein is CASSHSGQPQHF. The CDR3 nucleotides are TGTGCCAGCAGTCACTCCGGTCAGCCCCAGCATTTT.